Below, one TCR beta chain is given with its context. What this receptor recognizes is not known. This sequence may be a read error, since a much larger clone differs from it by one base. The CDR3 starts with the cysteine, ends with the phenylalanine, and has 13 residues. This entry keeps only the CDR3 DNA: 39 bases, framed from base 1. The germline V gene encodes CDR1 MNHNS and CDR2 SASEGT. Deletion took 6 bases off V and 5 bases off J, with a span of 14 bases between the germline ends. These data originate in a study of tumor-infiltrating lymphocytes in primary liver carcinoma (dated by TCRdb to the late 2010s). Background on the whole study: Surgical resection was performed in China between 2015 and 2016 on about 5 patients with histopathologically diagnosed primary liver carcinoma. Hepatocellular carcinoma (four) or combined HCC and intrahepatic cholangiocarcinoma (one) was present in the five patients, who were three men and two women aged 30 to 69 years. The five patients had tumors of stage T1-T3 N0M0, with maximum diameters ranging from about 4 to 11 cm. Each sample produced roughly 3.65 to 7.5 million productive TCRbeta reads, and read depth showed no significant difference between tissue types. TCRbeta repertoire sequencing, expression microarrays and whole-exome sequencing were combined in the study across five regions of each liver tumor, with adjacent normal tissue and blood also included. TCRbeta repertoire sequencing covered about 35 specimens from 5 patients: approximately 25 tumor regions, 5 adjacent noncancerous liver tissues and 5 peripheral blood samples. Repertoires from technical replicates were highly reproducible, with mean shared-clone rates roughly 0.9 and correlation coefficients above 0.95.

The research as a whole found: Repertoire overlap was higher between tumor regions (mean about 35%) than tumor-adjacent (approximately 17%) or tumor-blood (about 14%) pairs, consistent with antigen-driven expansion. The top 250 clones accounted for a significantly greater share of the repertoire in tumors than in blood (p = 0.039). Bulk unsorted samples precluded comparing CD4+ and CD8+ T cell repertoires. Only the TCR beta chain was sequenced, so true repertoire diversity is likely underestimated because unpaired alpha chains were not captured. The study included only a few patients, and the authors note findings should be validated in a larger study.

A constant-region primer and ProtoScript II reverse transcriptase were used to reverse-transcribe TCRbeta-specific cDNA from roughly 0.55 ug total RNA. Three nested multiplex PCR rounds, following a slightly modified ARM-PCR procedure, were used to build the TCRbeta libraries. Each of the first two PCR rounds ran for around 10 cycles using multiplex TRBV1-TRBV30 forward primers together with a Cbeta reverse primer. Sample barcodes and Illumina adapters were attached in a final 25-cycle PCR using Deep VentR polymerase. Before sequencing, amplicons of 200-500 bp were purified from gel using a QIAquick gel extraction kit. An Illumina HiSeq 2500 was used to sequence the TCRbeta amplicons with 250-bp paired-end reads. The study's processing was this. Quality trimming of reads was performed with Trimmomatic v0.33, and paired reads were merged with FLASH v1.2.11 so that full CDR3 sequences could be recovered. V, D and J germline segments were assigned to the rearranged TCRbeta sequences by MiGEC v1.2.1b. Clonotype statistics and Shannon-Wiener diversity indices were computed with VDJtools v1.0.0. To cut down on sampling bias, every analysis after diversity analysis relied on just the 250 most abundant clonotypes from each sample. In TCRdb, the public reads were trimmed at Q25 with fastp and aligned with MiXCR, with productive beta chains retained. Under each unique CDR3 protein, matching rows form one entry showing the most common genes and DNA. Clone size and V and J calls follow TCRdb, not the original study. The sample yields about 310,000 distinct CDR3 sequences; more than 55% were counted once. The ten largest clones represent 9% to 10% of the sample.

Blood RNA was extracted from unsorted whole blood with TRIzol reagent; germline DNA came from the DNeasy Blood & Tissue kit. At the time of sampling, the patients had chronic HBV infection and had not received any treatment. Around 4 milliliters of peripheral blood were collected into K2EDTA tubes before surgery. The rearranged segments are TRBV6-1 and TRBJ2-7; the D gene assignment is perhaps TRBD1 or TRBD2, with each matching 6 bases. The sequencing input was peripheral blood. This TCR derives from a man aged 35 to 55 with primary liver carcinoma and hepatitis B virus infection. CDR3 region: CASRNKRGDEQYF. The base sequence is TGTGCCAGCAGAAATAAGAGGGGGGACGAGCAGTACTTC.